One and the same sample provided the 26 T cell receptor beta chains below, sequenced in a study of T cells in Graves' hyperthyroidism and ophthalmopathy. TCR beta CDR3 regions were amplified from RNA transcripts. A set of HTBI primers served as the primers for a first-round RT-PCR of the TCR CDR3. TCRdb ran MiXCR on the multiplex PCR reads and lists one entry per CDR3 protein. The profile shows roughly 400,000 distinct CDR3 sequences, over 11% of them singletons. Specimen: blood. The receptors derive from a man aged 50-60 years with Graves' ophthalmopathy.

This clonotype was counted at least ten times. This chain uses TRBV20-1 with TRBJ2-7; 11 bases line up with TRBD1. The CDR3 has 14 amino acids. J lost 6 bases, V lost 6 bases, and 10 bases had no gene match. Per the germline V gene, CDR1 is DFQATT and CDR2 is SNEGSKA (reference sequence). In DNA, the CDR3 is TGCAGTGCCACGGACAGGGGGCGGCTGAGCGAGCAGTACTTC. Its protein is CSATDRGRLSEQYF.

This clonotype showed up many times. The J gene is TRBJ2-7, the V gene TRBV24-1; no definite D call. Germline CDR1 KGHDR, CDR2 SFDVKD. This CDR3 is 11 amino acids long. The V gene lost 10 bases and the J gene lost 0 bases, with 6 bases spanning the gap. This chain's CDR3 is CATGNSYEQYF. The CDR3 DNA is TGTGCCACAGGGAACTCCTACGAGCAGTACTTC.

The V call is TRBV29-1, the J call TRBJ2-1; 10 bases line up with TRBD2. The CDR3 sequence is 16 residues long. Germline trimming cut 2 bases from V and 0 bases from J; bases unmatched to any gene: 4. Germline values: CDR1 SQVTM, CDR2 ANQGSEA. The CDR3 here is CSVESSGGFSYNEQFF. For the CDR3, the DNA is TGCAGCGTTGAATCTAGCGGGGGTTTCTCCTACAATGAGCAGTTCTTC.

This clonotype was seen ten or more times. The chain carries TRBV11-3 and TRBJ1-1; D unclear. Germline V lookup: CDR1 SGHNT, CDR2 YENEEA. V lost 2 bases and J 7 bases, leaving 11 bases between the germline ends. The CDR3 covers 13 residues. The CDR3 spells CASSLNFAIEAFF. CDR3 sequence (DNA): TGTGCCAGCAGCTTAAACTTCGCGATTGAAGCTTTCTTT.

This sequence joins TRBV5-1 and TRBJ1-5; D is perhaps TRBD1 (6 bases). Germline V CDR1 and CDR2: SGHRS, YFSETQ. This CDR3 comprises 14 residues. The germline V and J ends were trimmed by 4 bases and 9 bases, with 17 bases remaining between them. CDR3 sequence reads: CASSPDSSSRPQHF. The CDR3 DNA reads TGCGCCAGCAGCCCGGACAGCTCCTCAAGGCCCCAGCATTTT.

This clonotype was seen a handful of times. The chain uses TRBV5-1 and TRBJ2-5; tentative D call: TRBD1 (5 bases). This CDR3 has 19 amino acids. CDR1 SGHRS and CDR2 YFSETQ come from the germline V gene. Trimming pared 3 bases from V and 2 bases from J, leaving 26 bases between. Written as DNA, the CDR3 is TGCGCCAGCAGCTCGCCCGAATCGGTGGGGCCAGCTGAGCAAGAGACCCAGTACTTC. Protein product: CASSSPESVGPAEQETQYF.

This clonotype was recorded many times. The V call is TRBV29-1, the J call TRBJ2-5, with 10 bases identical to TRBD2. Germline V gene data show CDR1 as SQVTM and CDR2 as ANQGSEA. The V and J ends lost 1 base and 1 base, in that order; junction bases with no gene match: 3. CDR3 length: 15 amino acids. CDR3 in DNA: TGCAGCGTTGAAGGTACTAGCGGGATCCAAGAGACCCAGTACTTC. Translated: CSVEGTSGIQETQYF.

The chain couples TRBV2 to TRBJ2-7; 12 nucleotides line up with TRBD2. In germline, CDR1 is SNHLY, CDR2 FYNNEI. The CDR3 loop spans 16 amino acids. J gave up 1 base and V 6 bases, and 7 bases lay outside the gene matches. CDR3 protein: CASRGSTSGGSYEQYF. For the CDR3, the DNA is TGTGCCAGCAGAGGCTCGACTAGCGGGGGATCCTACGAGCAGTACTTC.

The V call is TRBV6-1, the J call TRBJ2-1; 10 nucleotides line up with TRBD2. V was pared by 8 bases and J by 4 bases, with 5 bases of the junction left unmatched. This CDR3 is 14 amino acids long. Germline CDR1 is MNHNS and CDR2 is SASEGT. CDR3 sequence: CASAWTSGYNEQFF. DNA for the CDR3: TGTGCCAGCGCCTGGACTAGCGGTTACAATGAGCAGTTCTTC.

This clonotype has at least ten counts. The chain is built from TRBV11-3 and TRBJ2-1; TRBD1 is a possible D gene (5 bases). The germline gives CDR1 SGHNT, CDR2 YENEEA. The germline V and J ends were trimmed by 4 bases and 9 bases, with 13 bases remaining between them. The length of the CDR3 is 13 residues. The CDR3 sequence is CASSWGLRGEQFF. Here the CDR3 DNA reads TGTGCCAGCAGCTGGGGCCTTAGGGGTGAGCAGTTCTTC.

At least ten counts were recorded for this clonotype. This chain uses TRBV11-2 with TRBJ2-1; D is uncertain. Trimming removed 5 bases from V and 8 bases from J, with 10 bases in between. Germline assignment: CDR1 SGHAT and CDR2 FQNNGV. The CDR3 spans 12 residues. The DNA for the CDR3 is TGTGCCAGCAGCCGAACCCAGGATGAGCAGTTCTTC. This encodes CASSRTQDEQFF.

CDR3 region: CASRPTTGARFGYTF. In DNA form, the CDR3 reads TGTGCCAGCAGACCTACGACAGGTGCTCGGTTTGGCTACACCTTC. V is TRBV6-2 or TRBV6-3 and J is TRBJ1-2; tentative D call: TRBD1 (6 bases). V lost 6 bases, J lost 7 bases, and 21 bases lay in between. Germline values: CDR1 MNHEY, CDR2 SVGEGT. This CDR3 is 15 amino acids long.

V is TRBV11-3 and J is TRBJ2-1, with TRBD1 as a possible D gene (5 bases). The V gene lost 4 bases and the J gene lost 6 bases, with 13 bases spanning the gap. CDR3 length equals 14 residues. Germline loops: CDR1 SGHNT, CDR2 YENEEA. DNA of the CDR3: TGTGCCAGCAGCTCCCCCGCCCAGGGCAATGAGCAGTTCTTC. It codes for CASSSPAQGNEQFF.

This clonotype was seen at least ten times. This sequence joins TRBV18 and TRBJ2-7; tentatively, D is TRBD1 or TRBD2 (5 bases each). This CDR3 is built from 14 residues. The V and J ends lost 2 bases and 9 bases respectively, with 17 bases between them. CDR1 and CDR2 from the germline V gene are KGHSH and LQKENI. CDR3 residues: CASSPNRDPEGQYF. The CDR3 nucleotides are TGTGCCAGCTCACCAAACCGGGACCCCGAGGGGCAGTACTTC.

This clonotype was observed a handful of times. This chain joins TRBV2 and TRBJ2-5; 9 positions agree with TRBD2. V lost 6 bases and J lost 5; bases outside the gene matches: 10. The CDR3 consists of 15 residues. The germline V gene encodes CDR1 SNHLY and CDR2 FYNNEI. The CDR3 sequence is CASRAGTSNLETQYF. Written as DNA, the CDR3 is TGTGCCAGCAGAGCAGGGACTAGCAATCTGGAGACCCAGTACTTC.

V and J are TRBV10-3 and TRBJ2-1; maybe TRBD2 (5 bases). Germline V gene lookup returns CDR1 ENHRY and CDR2 SYGVKD. V lost 6 bases and J lost 8, with 8 bases in between. The CDR3 totals 11 residues. The CDR3 region has the DNA TGTGCCATCAGAGGACTGGATGAGCAGTTCTTC. It is translated as CAIRGLDEQFF.

This clonotype showed up just a few times. The rearrangement uses TRBV9 and TRBJ2-3; 8 positions match TRBD2. Trimming at V came to 5 bases and at J to 1 base, leaving 6 bases not matched to a gene. Germline V gene data show CDR1 as SGDLS and CDR2 as YYNGEE. The CDR3 totals 15 residues. CDR3 nucleotides: TGTGCCAGCAGACCTCCGGGACTAGGCACAGATACGCAGTATTTT. Amino acids: CASRPPGLGTDTQYF.

This clonotype was picked up a small number of times. The CDR3 coding sequence is TGTGCCAGCAGTTCCCCTACTTCGGAAGCTTTCTTT. Its translation is CASSSPTSEAFF. V usage is TRBV6-2 or TRBV6-3 and J usage is TRBJ1-1; D ambiguous. Trimming shortened V by 4 bases and J by 8 bases, and 11 bases separated the two germline ends. This CDR3 contains 12 residues. Germline V gene data show CDR1 as MNHEY and CDR2 as SVGEGT.

This clonotype came up many times. The V gene is TRBV11-2, the J gene TRBJ2-7; TRBD1 is a possible D gene (5 bases). CDR3 length equals 15 residues. V was clipped by 5 bases and J by 2 bases, with 16 bases between them. Germline-derived CDR1 and CDR2 are SGHAT and FQNNGV. The CDR3 nucleotides are TGTGCCAGCAGCCGCCCGACTCAGGGTCCCTACGAGCAGTACTTC. Translating gives CASSRPTQGPYEQYF.

There are many counts of this clonotype. J is TRBJ2-2 and V is TRBV3-1; 7 bases fit TRBD2. The CDR3 covers 17 residues. From germline, CDR1 is LGHDT and CDR2 YNNKEL (reference sequence). V was pared by 1 base and J by 7 bases, with 12 bases of the junction left unmatched. The CDR3 spells CASSQGRGLAVGGELFF. For the CDR3, the DNA is TGTGCCAGCAGCCAAGGTCGCGGTCTAGCGGTCGGCGGGGAGCTGTTTTTT.

This clonotype was recorded at least ten times. The CDR3 reads CASSGGNYGYTF. The CDR3 DNA reads TGTGCCAGCAGTGGCGGTAACTATGGCTACACCTTC. The chain uses TRBV2 and TRBJ1-2; D is unclear. V lost 4 bases and J 1 base, leaving 4 bases between the germline ends. Germline loops: CDR1 SNHLY, CDR2 FYNNEI. This CDR3 contains 12 residues.

This clonotype was counted only a few times. V and J are TRBV19 and TRBJ1-1, with D unresolved. From germline, CDR1 is LNHDA and CDR2 SQIVND (reference sequence). V lost 5 bases, J lost 1 base, and 11 bases lay in between. CDR3 length: 14 amino acids. The chain's CDR3 is CASSFQRWNTEAFF. CDR3 sequence (DNA): TGTGCCAGTAGTTTTCAGAGATGGAACACTGAAGCTTTCTTT.

This clonotype has only a few counts. The chain has TRBV19 and TRBJ1-5; D unclear. The germline V gene encodes CDR1 LNHDA and CDR2 SQIVND (reference sequence). The CDR3 is 15 amino acids. Trimming pared 5 bases from V and 11 bases from J, leaving 22 bases between. CDR3: CASSPGIRILGAQHF. The CDR3 nucleotides are TGTGCCAGTAGTCCGGGAATAAGGATCCTCGGGGCCCAGCATTTT. The full variable domain, with the rest looked up from reference TRBV19 and TRBJ1-5, is DGGITQSPKYLFRKEGQNVTLSCEQNLNHDAMYWYRQDPGQGLRLIYYSQIVNDFQKGDIAEGYSVSREKKESFPLTVTSAQKNPTAFYLCASSPGIRILGAQHFGDGTRLSIL.

V usage is TRBV29-1 and J usage is TRBJ1-5, with 12 bases fitting TRBD1. CDR1 SQVTM and CDR2 ANQGSEA come from the germline V gene. Trimming removed 4 bases from V and 6 bases from J; junction bases left unmatched: 4. The CDR3 runs to 14 residues. CDR3 nucleotide sequence: TGCAGCGTTGGGGGACAGGGGGCGGGTCAGCCCCAGCATTTT. Translation: CSVGGQGAGQPQHF.

The V call is TRBV28, the J call TRBJ2-1, with D perhaps TRBD2 (6 bases). V was cut by 2 bases and J by 5 bases, with 10 bases left in between. CDR3 length: 14 amino acids. Germline V gene lookup returns CDR1 MDHEN and CDR2 SYDVKM. CDR3 sequence (DNA): TGTGCCAGCAGTTTAGGAGGGCAGGACAATGAGCAGTTCTTC. It yields the protein CASSLGGQDNEQFF.

This clonotype was picked up many times. The CDR3 here is CASEYHRLGRVYEQYF. CDR3 DNA: TGTGCCAGCGAATACCATAGACTTGGTCGGGTCTACGAGCAGTACTTC. This sequence joins TRBV27 and TRBJ2-7; no firm D call. Looked up from germline, CDR1 is MNHEY and CDR2 is SMNVEV (reference sequence). This CDR3 comprises 16 residues. V lost 8 bases and J 3 bases, leaving 23 bases between the germline ends.